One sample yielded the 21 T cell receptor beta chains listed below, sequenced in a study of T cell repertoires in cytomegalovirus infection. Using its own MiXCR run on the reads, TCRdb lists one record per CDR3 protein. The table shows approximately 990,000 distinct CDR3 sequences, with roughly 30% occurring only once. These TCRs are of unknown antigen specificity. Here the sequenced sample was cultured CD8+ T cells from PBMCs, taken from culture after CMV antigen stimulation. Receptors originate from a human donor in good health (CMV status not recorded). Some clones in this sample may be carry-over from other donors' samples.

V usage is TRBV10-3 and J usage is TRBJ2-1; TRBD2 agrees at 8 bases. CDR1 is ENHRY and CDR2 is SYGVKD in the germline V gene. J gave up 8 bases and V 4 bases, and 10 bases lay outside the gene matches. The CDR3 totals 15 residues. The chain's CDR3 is CAISGGGGRGDEQFF. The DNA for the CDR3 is TGTGCCATCAGTGGGGGCGGGGGGCGAGGGGATGAGCAGTTCTTC.

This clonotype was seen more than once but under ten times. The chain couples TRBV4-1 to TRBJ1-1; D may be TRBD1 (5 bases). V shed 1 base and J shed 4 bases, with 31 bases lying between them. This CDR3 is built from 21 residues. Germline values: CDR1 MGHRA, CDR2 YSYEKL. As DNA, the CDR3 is TGCGCCAGCAGCCAAGTTCGAGGAGTGGTCGGGACCCATGAAGGTACCACTGAAGCTTTCTTT. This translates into CASSQVRGVVGTHEGTTEAFF.

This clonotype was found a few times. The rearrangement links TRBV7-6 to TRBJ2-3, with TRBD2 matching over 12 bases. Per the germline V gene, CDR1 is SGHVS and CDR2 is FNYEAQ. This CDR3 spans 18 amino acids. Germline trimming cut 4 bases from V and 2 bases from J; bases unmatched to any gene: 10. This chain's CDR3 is CASSSTSGGVRSTDTQYF. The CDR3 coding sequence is TGTGCCAGCAGCTCGACTAGCGGGGGAGTTCGTTCCACAGATACGCAGTATTTT. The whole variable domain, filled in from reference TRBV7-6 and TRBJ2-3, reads GAGVSQSPRYKVTKRGQDVALRCDPISGHVSLYWYRQALGQGPEFLTYFNYEAQQDKSGLPNDRFSAERPEGSISTLTIQRTEQRDSAMYRCASSSTSGGVRSTDTQYFGPGTRLTVL.

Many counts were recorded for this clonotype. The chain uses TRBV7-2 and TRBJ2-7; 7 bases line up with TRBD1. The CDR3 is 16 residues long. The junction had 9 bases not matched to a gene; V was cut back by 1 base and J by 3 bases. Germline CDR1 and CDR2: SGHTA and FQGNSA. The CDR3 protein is CASSLVPGDSYYEQYF. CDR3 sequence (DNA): TGTGCCAGCAGCTTAGTACCAGGGGACAGCTACTACGAGCAGTACTTC.

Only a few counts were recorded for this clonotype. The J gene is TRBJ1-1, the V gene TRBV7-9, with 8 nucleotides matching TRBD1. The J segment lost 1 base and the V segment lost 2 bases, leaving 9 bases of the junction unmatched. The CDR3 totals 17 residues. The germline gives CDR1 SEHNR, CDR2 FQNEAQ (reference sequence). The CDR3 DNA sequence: TGTGCCAGCAGCTTACTGTCAGGGGGCACTAGGAACACTGAAGCTTTCTTT. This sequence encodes CASSLLSGGTRNTEAFF.

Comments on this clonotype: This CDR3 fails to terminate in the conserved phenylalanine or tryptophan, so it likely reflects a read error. The CDR3 is CASSLGGGEQFS. The CDR3 DNA is TGTGCCAGCAGCCTAGGGGGAGGTGAGCAGTTCTCC. The rearrangement links TRBV7-2 to TRBJ2-1; TRBD1 or TRBD2 may be the D gene (6 bases each). CDR1 is SGHTA and CDR2 is FQGNSA in the germline V gene. The CDR3 runs to 12 residues. Between the trimmed V and J ends, which lost 5 bases and 9 bases, there was a span of 11 bases.

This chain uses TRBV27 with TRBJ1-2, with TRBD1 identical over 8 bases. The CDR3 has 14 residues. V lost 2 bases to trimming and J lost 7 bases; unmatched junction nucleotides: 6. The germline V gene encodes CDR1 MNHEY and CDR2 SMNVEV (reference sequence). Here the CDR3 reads CASSLRTGFLGYTF. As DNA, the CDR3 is TGTGCCAGCAGTTTAAGGACAGGGTTTCTTGGCTACACCTTC.

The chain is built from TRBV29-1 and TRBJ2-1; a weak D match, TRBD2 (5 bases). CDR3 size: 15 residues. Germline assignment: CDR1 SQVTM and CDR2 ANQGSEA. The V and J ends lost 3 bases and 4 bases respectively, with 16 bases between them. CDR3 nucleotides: TGCAGCGTTGATACCCCCCGGGGAAGGTACAATGAGCAGTTCTTC. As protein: CSVDTPRGRYNEQFF.

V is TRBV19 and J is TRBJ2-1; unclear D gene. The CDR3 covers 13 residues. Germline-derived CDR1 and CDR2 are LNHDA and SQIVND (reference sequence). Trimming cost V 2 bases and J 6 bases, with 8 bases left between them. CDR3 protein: CASSISQRNEQFF. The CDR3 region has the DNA TGTGCCAGTAGTATAAGTCAGCGCAATGAGCAGTTCTTC.

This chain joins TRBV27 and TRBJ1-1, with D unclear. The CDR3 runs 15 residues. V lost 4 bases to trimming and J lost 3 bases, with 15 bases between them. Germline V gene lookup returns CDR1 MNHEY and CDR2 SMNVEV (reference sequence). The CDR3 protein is CASSSRAGGYTEAFF. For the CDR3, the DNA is TGTGCCAGCAGTTCGAGGGCCGGAGGGTACACTGAAGCTTTCTTT.

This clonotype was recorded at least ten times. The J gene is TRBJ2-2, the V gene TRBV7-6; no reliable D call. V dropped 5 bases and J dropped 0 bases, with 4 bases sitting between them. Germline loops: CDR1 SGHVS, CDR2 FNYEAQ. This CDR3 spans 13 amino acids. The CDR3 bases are TGTGCCAGCAGCCCGGCGAACACCGGGGAGCTGTTTTTT. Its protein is CASSPANTGELFF.

In DNA, the CDR3 is TGCAGTGCTAGAGAAGGCACAGATACGCAGTATTTT. It encodes CSAREGTDTQYF. The chain joins TRBV20-1 to TRBJ2-3; no reliable D call. This CDR3 region has 12 residues. Germline V lookup: CDR1 DFQATT, CDR2 SNEGSKA (reference sequence). The germline V and J ends were trimmed by 0 bases and 1 base, with 2 bases remaining between them.

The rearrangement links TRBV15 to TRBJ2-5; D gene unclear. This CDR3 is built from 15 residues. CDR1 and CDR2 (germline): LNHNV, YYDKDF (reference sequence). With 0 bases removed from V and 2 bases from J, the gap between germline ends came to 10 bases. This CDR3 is CATSRDWDLQETQYF. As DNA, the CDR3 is TGTGCCACCAGCAGAGACTGGGATCTTCAAGAGACCCAGTACTTC.

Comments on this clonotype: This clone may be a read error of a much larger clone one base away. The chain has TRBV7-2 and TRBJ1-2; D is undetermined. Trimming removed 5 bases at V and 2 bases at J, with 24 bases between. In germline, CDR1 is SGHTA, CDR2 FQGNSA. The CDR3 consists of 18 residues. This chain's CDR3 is CASSNRSARGGRNYGYTF. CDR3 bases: TGTGCCAGCAGCAATCGGTCGGCAAGAGGTGGAAGAAACTATGGCTACACCTTC.

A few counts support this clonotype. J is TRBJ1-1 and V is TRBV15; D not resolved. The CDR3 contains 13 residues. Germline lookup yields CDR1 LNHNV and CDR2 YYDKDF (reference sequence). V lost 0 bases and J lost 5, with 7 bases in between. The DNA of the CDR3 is TGTGCCACCAGCAGAGATTGGGCGACTGAAGCTTTCTTT. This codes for CATSRDWATEAFF.

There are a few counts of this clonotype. CDR3 residues: CASSLGHLLEGYTEAFF. The CDR3 DNA reads TGTGCCAGCAGCTTAGGTCACCTCCTGGAGGGGTACACTGAAGCTTTCTTT. The chain has TRBV7-9 and TRBJ1-1; a weak D match, TRBD1 (5 bases). The germline V and J ends were trimmed by 1 base and 3 bases, with 18 bases remaining between them. The germline CDR1 and CDR2 sequences are SEHNR and FQNEAQ (reference sequence). The CDR3 loop spans 17 amino acids.

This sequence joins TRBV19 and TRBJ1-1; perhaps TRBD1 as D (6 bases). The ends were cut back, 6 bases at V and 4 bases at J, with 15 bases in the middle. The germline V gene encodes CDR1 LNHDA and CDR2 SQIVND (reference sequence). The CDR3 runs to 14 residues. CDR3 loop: CASSQSGTRTEAFF. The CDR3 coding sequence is TGTGCCAGTAGCCAATCCGGGACACGCACTGAAGCTTTCTTT.

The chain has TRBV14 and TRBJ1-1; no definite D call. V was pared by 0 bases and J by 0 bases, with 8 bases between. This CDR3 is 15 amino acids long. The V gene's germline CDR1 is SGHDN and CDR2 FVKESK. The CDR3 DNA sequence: TGTGCCAGCAGCCAAGATGTGAATTTGAACACTGAAGCTTTCTTT. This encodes CASSQDVNLNTEAFF.

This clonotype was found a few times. CDR3 nucleotide sequence: TGTGCCAGTAGTTGGGGGGAGGCTGAAGCTTTCTTT. Translating it yields CASSWGEAEAFF. The chain is built from TRBV19 and TRBJ1-1; maybe TRBD1 (5 bases). V was clipped by 5 bases and J by 6 bases, with 10 bases between them. Per the germline V gene, CDR1 is LNHDA and CDR2 is SQIVND (reference sequence). The CDR3 is 12 amino acids.

The chain's CDR3 is CASSPWGETQYF. DNA for the CDR3: TGTGCCAGTTCCCCCTGGGGGGAGACCCAGTACTTC. The chain carries TRBV19 and TRBJ2-5; D tentatively reads TRBD1 or TRBD2 (5 bases each). The CDR3 sequence is 12 residues long. Germline CDR1 and CDR2: LNHDA and SQIVND (reference sequence). V gave up 8 bases and J gave up 5 bases, with 12 bases separating them.

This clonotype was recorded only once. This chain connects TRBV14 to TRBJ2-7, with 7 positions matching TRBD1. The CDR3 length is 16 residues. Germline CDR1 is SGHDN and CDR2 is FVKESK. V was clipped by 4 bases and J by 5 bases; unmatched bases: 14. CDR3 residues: CASSPGQEEVWNEQYF. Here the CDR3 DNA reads TGTGCCAGCAGCCCCGGACAGGAGGAAGTTTGGAACGAGCAGTACTTC.